Detailed here is one TCR beta chain. This CDR3 contains 15 residues. V was pared by 4 bases and J by 4 bases, with 7 bases of the junction left unmatched. CDR1 is LGHNA, CDR2 YNFKEQ, per germline. Original methodology: Reference gene primer amplification in the assay estimated nucleated cell counts. Sequencing was performed with immunoSEQ multiplex PCR; in TCRdb, only in-frame clones are kept and a portion is missing. From that table come the V and J calls and clone size; the DNA was used to work out D and trimming. This table holds about 42,000 clones, around nine tenths found once. These data originate in a study of blood T cell repertoires in COVID-19. Overall study: There were acute and convalescent COVID-19 samples, and they came from the United States, Italy and Spain. Sample material is recorded as cDNA or gDNA derived from T cells, B-cell-depleted T cells, or PBMCs.

This clonotype originated in a human donor in a cohort sampled during active COVID-19. The specimen was peripheral blood. This chain connects TRBV4-2 to TRBJ1-5; TRBD1 matches 7 bases. CDR3: CASSRDRAWNQPQHF. In DNA, the CDR3 is TGTGCCAGCAGCCGTGACAGGGCTTGGAATCAGCCCCAGCATTTT.